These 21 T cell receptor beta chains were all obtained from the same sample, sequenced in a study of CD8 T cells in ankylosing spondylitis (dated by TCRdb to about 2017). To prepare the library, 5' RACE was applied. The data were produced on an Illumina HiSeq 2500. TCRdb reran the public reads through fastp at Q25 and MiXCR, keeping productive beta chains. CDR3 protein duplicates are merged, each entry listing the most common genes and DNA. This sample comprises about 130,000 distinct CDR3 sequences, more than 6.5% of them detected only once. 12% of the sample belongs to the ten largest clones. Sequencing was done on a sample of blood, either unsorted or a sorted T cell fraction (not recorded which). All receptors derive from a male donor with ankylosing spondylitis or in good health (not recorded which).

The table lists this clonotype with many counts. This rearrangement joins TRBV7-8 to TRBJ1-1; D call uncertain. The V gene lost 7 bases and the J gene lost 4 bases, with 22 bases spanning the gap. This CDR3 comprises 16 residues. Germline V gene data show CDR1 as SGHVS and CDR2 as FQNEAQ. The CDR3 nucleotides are TGTGCCAGCACCCGCGCCGGAACAGTGTCTGGCACTGAAGCTTTCTTT. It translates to CASTRAGTVSGTEAFF. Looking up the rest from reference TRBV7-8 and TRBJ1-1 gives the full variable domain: GAGVSQSPRYKVAKRGQDVALRCDPISGHVSLFWYQQALGQGPEFLTYFQNEAQLDKSGLPSDRFFAERPEGSVSTLKIQRTQQEDSAVYLCASTRAGTVSGTEAFFGQGTRLTVV.

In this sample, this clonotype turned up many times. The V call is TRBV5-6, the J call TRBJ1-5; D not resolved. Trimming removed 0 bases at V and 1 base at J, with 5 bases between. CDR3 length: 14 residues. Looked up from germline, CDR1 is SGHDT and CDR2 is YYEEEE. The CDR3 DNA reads TGTGCCAGCAGCTTGGCTGGCAGCAATCAGCCCCAGCATTTT. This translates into CASSLAGSNQPQHF.

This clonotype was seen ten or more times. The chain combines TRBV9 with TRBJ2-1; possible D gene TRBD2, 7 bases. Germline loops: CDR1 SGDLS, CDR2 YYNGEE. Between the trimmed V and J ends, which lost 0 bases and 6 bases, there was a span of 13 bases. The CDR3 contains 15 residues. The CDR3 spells CASSVEGGVGNEQFF. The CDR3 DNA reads TGTGCCAGCAGCGTAGAGGGGGGGGTAGGCAATGAGCAGTTCTTC.

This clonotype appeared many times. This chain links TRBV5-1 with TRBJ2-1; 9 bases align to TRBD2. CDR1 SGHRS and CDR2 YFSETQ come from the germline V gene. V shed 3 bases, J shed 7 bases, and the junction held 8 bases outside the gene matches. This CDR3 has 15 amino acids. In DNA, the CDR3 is TGCGCCAGCAGCTCCGATGCGGGGGGGTTTAATGAGCAGTTCTTC. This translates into CASSSDAGGFNEQFF.

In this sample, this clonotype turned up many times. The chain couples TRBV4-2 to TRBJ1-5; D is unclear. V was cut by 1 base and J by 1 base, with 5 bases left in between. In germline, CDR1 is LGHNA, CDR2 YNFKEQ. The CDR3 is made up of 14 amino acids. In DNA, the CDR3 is TGTGCCAGCAGCCAAGCGGGAAGCAATCAGCCCCAGCATTTT. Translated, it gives CASSQAGSNQPQHF.

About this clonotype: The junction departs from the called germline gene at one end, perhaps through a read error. The CDR3 here is CSFEGQGGWDTEAFF. The CDR3 coding sequence is TGCAGCTTTGAAGGTCAGGGGGGTTGGGACACTGAAGCTTTCTTT. The chain carries TRBV29-1 and TRBJ1-1, with 7 bases identical to TRBD1. This CDR3 is 15 amino acids long. Looked up from germline, CDR1 is SQVTM and CDR2 is ANQGSEA.

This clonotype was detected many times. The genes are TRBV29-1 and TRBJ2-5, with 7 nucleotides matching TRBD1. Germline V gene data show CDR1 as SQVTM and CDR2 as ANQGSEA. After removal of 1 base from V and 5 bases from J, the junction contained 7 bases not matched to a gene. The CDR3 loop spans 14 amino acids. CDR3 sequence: CSVEASGTVETQYF. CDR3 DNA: TGCAGCGTTGAAGCTTCCGGGACAGTCGAGACCCAGTACTTC.

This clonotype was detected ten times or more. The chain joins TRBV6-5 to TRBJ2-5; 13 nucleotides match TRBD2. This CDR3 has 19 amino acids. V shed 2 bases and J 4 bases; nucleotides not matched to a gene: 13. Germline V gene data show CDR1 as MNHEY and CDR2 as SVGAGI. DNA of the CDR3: TGTGCCAGCAGTTACCAAACGACTGGACTAGCGGGAGTTTCAGAGACCCAGTACTTC. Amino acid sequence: CASSYQTTGLAGVSETQYF.

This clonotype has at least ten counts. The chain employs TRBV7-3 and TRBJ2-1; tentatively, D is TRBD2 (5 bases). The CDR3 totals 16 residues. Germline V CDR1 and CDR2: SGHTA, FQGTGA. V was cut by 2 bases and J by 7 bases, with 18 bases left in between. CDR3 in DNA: TGTGCCAGCAGCTTAGGCCTCACTAGTGGGCTAAATGAGCAGTTCTTC. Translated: CASSLGLTSGLNEQFF.

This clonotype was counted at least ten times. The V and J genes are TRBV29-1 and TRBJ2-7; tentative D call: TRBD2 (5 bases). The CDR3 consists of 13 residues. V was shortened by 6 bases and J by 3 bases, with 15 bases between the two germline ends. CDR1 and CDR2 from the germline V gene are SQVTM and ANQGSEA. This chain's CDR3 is CSVLSPSGYEQYF. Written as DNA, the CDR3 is TGCAGCGTCTTGTCCCCGAGCGGCTACGAGCAGTACTTC.

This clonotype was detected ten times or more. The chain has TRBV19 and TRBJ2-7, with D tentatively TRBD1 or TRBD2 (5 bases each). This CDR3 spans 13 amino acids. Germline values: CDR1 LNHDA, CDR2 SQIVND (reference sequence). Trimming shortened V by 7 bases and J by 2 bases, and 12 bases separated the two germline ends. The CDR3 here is CASKGWDAYEQYF. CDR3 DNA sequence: TGTGCCAGTAAAGGTTGGGACGCCTACGAGCAGTACTTC.

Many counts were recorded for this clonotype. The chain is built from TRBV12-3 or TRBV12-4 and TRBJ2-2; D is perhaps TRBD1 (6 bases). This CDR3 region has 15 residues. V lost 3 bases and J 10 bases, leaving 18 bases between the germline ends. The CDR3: CASSFYKAQGPELFF. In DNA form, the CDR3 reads TGTGCCAGCAGTTTTTATAAAGCACAGGGCCCGGAGCTGTTTTTT.

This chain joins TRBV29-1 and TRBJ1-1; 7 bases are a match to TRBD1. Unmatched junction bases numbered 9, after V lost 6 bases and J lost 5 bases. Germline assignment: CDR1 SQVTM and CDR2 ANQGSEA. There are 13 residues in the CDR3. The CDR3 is CSVTRTGGTEAFF. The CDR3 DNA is TGCAGCGTGACCCGGACAGGCGGGACTGAAGCTTTCTTT.

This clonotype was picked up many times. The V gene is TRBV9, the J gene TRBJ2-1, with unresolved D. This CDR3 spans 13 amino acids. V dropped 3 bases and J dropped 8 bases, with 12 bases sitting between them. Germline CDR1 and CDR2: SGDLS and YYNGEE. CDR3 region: CASSDSPVDEQFF. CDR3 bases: TGTGCCAGCAGCGACTCCCCGGTGGATGAGCAGTTCTTC.

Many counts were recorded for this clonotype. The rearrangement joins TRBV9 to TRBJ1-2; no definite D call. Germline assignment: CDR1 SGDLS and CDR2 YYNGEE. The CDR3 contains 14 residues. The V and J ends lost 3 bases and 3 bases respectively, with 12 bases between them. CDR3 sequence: CASSALDGDYGYTF. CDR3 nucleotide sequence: TGTGCCAGCAGCGCCCTGGACGGGGACTATGGCTACACCTTC. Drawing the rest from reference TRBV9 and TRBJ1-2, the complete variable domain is DSGVTQTPKHLITATGQRVTLRCSPRSGDLSVYWYQQSLDQGLQFLIQYYNGEERAKGNILERFSAQQFPDLHSELNLSSLELGDSALYFCASSALDGDYGYTFGSGTRLTVV.

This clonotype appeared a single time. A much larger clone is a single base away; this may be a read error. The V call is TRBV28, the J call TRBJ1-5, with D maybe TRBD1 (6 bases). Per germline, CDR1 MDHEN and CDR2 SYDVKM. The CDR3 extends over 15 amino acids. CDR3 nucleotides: TGTGCCCGCAGTTTATATGGACAGACCAATCAGCCCCAGCATTTT. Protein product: CARSLYGQTNQPQHF.

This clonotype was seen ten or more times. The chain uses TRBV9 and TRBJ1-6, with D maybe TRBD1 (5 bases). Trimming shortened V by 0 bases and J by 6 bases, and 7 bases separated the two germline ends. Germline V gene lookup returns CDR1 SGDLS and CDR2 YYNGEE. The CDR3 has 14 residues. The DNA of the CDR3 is TGTGCCAGCAGCGTAGAGGGGTCTAATTCACCCCTCCACTTT. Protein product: CASSVEGSNSPLHF.

In nucleotides, the CDR3 is TGCGCCAGCAGCCAAGGACAGTCCTACGAGCAGTACTTC. It translates to CASSQGQSYEQYF. V and J are TRBV5-1 and TRBJ2-7; the D gene is possibly TRBD1 (6 bases). The germline CDR1 and CDR2 sequences are SGHRS and YFSETQ. CDR3 size: 13 residues. Trimming cost V 4 bases and J 1 base, with 9 bases left between them.

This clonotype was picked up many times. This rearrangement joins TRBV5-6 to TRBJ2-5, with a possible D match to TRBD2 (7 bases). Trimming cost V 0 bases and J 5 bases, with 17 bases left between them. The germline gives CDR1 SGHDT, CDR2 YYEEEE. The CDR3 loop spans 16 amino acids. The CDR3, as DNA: TGTGCCAGCAGCTTGGACGTTTTCGGGGGGCTGGAGACCCAGTACTTC. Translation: CASSLDVFGGLETQYF. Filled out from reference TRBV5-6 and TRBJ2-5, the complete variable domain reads DAGVTQSPTHLIKTRGQQVTLRCSPKSGHDTVSWYQQALGQGPQFIFQYYEEEERQRGNFPDRFSGHQFPNYSSELNVNALLLGDSALYLCASSLDVFGGLETQYFGPGTRLLVL.

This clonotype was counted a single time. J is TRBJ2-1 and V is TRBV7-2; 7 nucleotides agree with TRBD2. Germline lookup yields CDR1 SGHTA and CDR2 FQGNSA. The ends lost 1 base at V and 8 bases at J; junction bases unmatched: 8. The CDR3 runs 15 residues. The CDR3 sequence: CASSLGLAEVDEQFF. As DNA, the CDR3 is TGTGCCAGCAGCTTAGGACTAGCAGAGGTCGATGAGCAGTTCTTC.

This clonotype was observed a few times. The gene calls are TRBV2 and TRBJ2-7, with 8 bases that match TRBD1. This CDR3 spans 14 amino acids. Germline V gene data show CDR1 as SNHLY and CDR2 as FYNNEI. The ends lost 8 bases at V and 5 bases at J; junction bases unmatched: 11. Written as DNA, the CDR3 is TGTGCCAGCCATACACAGGGGGTTGGGGACGAGCAGTACTTC. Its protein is CASHTQGVGDEQYF.